This TCR beta chain was retrieved from a study of T cells after yellow fever vaccination. TCR cDNA was made by 5'RACE template switching, adding a universal primer site and UMIs. TCRdb re-called the 5' RACE reads with MiXCR, one entry per CDR3 protein. Among 610,000 or so distinct CDR3 sequences, 10% to 15% were seen once, and the ten largest hold 14% to 15%. After removal of 5 bases from V and 6 bases from J, the junction contained 15 bases not matched to a gene. This CDR3 contains 18 residues. Germline-derived CDR1 and CDR2 are SGHRS and YFSETQ. The origin of this receptor is a man aged 30 to 39 who received the YFV17D yellow fever vaccine. The genes are TRBV5-1 and TRBJ2-1; TRBD2 agrees at 12 bases. The input for sequencing was PBMCs, taken on the day of the yellow fever booster vaccination. CDR3 coding DNA: TGCGCCAGCAGTCCTTGGACTAGCGGGACTAGTGCCCTCAATGAGCAGTTCTTC. It encodes CASSPWTSGTSALNEQFF.